The 12 T cell receptor beta chains given below trace back to one sample, sequenced in a study of T-cell memory formation after mild COVID-19. TCRdb re-analysed the 5' RACE reads in MiXCR, keeping a single row per CDR3 protein. The sample includes around 530,000 distinct CDR3 sequences, less than 25% of them seen just once. Sample: PBMCs or a T cell subset sorted from them (not recorded which). Receptors originate from an adult woman who had mild COVID-19 (a few samples of this study predate the infection). Cell type and time point are not known.

Ten or more counts support this clonotype. V is TRBV5-1 and J is TRBJ2-1, with 11 bases lining up with TRBD2. With 4 bases clipped from V and 9 bases from J, the junction kept 12 bases outside the gene matches. This CDR3 has 16 amino acids. Germline values: CDR1 SGHRS, CDR2 YFSETQ. The CDR3 sequence: CASSQIAGGPSLEQFF. In DNA, the CDR3 is TGCGCCAGCAGCCAGATAGCGGGAGGGCCGTCTCTTGAGCAGTTCTTC. Filled out from reference TRBV5-1 and TRBJ2-1, the complete variable domain reads KAGVTQTPRYLIKTRGQQVTLSCSPISGHRSVSWYQQTPGQGLQFLFEYFSETQRNKGNFPGRFSGRQFSNSRSEMNVSTLELGDSALYLCASSQIAGGPSLEQFFGPGTRLTVL.

The gene calls are TRBV7-9 and TRBJ1-2; D is ambiguous. Between the trimmed V and J ends, which lost 5 bases and 2 bases, there was a span of 9 bases. The germline gives CDR1 SEHNR, CDR2 FQNEAQ (reference sequence). The CDR3 spans 13 residues. CDR3 loop: CASSHSHNYGYTF. CDR3 in DNA: TGTGCCAGCAGCCACAGCCACAACTATGGCTACACCTTC.

The rearrangement joins TRBV12-3 or TRBV12-4 to TRBJ2-5; TRBD2 aligns across 7 bases. J gave up 1 base and V 8 bases, and 7 bases lay outside the gene matches. CDR3 length: 14 amino acids. CDR3 amino acids: CASLDGGGQETQYF. CDR3 sequence (DNA): TGTGCCAGCCTTGATGGCGGGGGCCAAGAGACCCAGTACTTC.

This clonotype was counted only a few times. The chain links TRBV15 to TRBJ1-6; no clear D gene. The germline V and J ends were trimmed by 0 bases and 5 bases, with 5 bases remaining between them. This CDR3 is built from 14 residues. Germline V gene sequence: CDR1 LNHNV, CDR2 YYDKDF (reference sequence). CDR3 in amino acids: CATSRDFDNSPLHF. CDR3 sequence (DNA): TGTGCCACCAGCAGAGATTTTGATAATTCACCCCTCCACTTT.

This chain connects TRBV4-3 to TRBJ1-1, with TRBD1 as a possible D gene (5 bases). Germline V gives CDR1 LGHNA, CDR2 YSLEER. The CDR3 is made up of 13 amino acids. The ends were cut back, 3 bases at V and 5 bases at J, with 10 bases in the middle. CDR3 DNA sequence: TGCGCCAGCAGCCAGTCGGGGGTGACTGAAGCTTTCTTT. It yields the protein CASSQSGVTEAFF.

The J gene is TRBJ1-1, the V gene TRBV27; 7 bases agree with TRBD1. This CDR3 comprises 12 residues. Germline V gene lookup returns CDR1 MNHEY and CDR2 SMNVEV (reference sequence). V gave up 7 bases and J gave up 11 bases; unmatched junction bases: 10. The CDR3 nucleotides are TGTGCCAGCACCGGGACAGCGTCTATCGCTTTCTTT. Protein sequence: CASTGTASIAFF.

This chain links TRBV12-3 or TRBV12-4 with TRBJ1-1; D perhaps matches TRBD1 (5 bases). The CDR3 contains 14 residues. The V and J ends lost 3 bases and 1 base respectively, with 9 bases between them. Written as DNA, the CDR3 is TGTGCCAGCAGTTTGCGGGACGCGAACACTGAAGCTTTCTTT. Amino acids: CASSLRDANTEAFF.

This clonotype was seen a few times. CDR3 DNA: TGCGCCAGCAGCTTGGATACCCTCCGGGCTAGCGGTGTCGGGGAGCTGTTTTTT. This sequence encodes CASSLDTLRASGVGELFF. The gene calls are TRBV5-1 and TRBJ2-2; TRBD2 matches at 7 bases. The J segment lost 7 bases and the V segment lost 0 bases, leaving 15 bases of the junction unmatched. Looked up from germline, CDR1 is SGHRS and CDR2 is YFSETQ. This CDR3 is 18 amino acids long.

V and J are TRBV20-1 and TRBJ1-1; D is ambiguous. V shed 3 bases and J shed 4 bases, with 6 bases lying between them. Germline lookup yields CDR1 DFQATT and CDR2 SNEGSKA (reference sequence). The CDR3 runs 11 residues. The CDR3: CSASPGTEAFF. CDR3 DNA: TGCAGTGCTAGTCCTGGCACTGAAGCTTTCTTT.

This clonotype showed up just a few times. V gene TRBV3-2 combines with J gene TRBJ2-7; TRBD1 is the table's D call, not checked against the DNA. TRBV3-2 corresponds to a pseudogene. This CDR3 is 16 amino acids long. The CDR3 region is CASSQDKGQGPYEQYF. CDR3 coding DNA: TGTGCCAGCAGCCAAGATAAGGGACAGGGACCCTACGAGCAGTACTTC.

J is TRBJ2-7 and V is TRBV18; 10 bases line up with TRBD1. Germline loops: CDR1 KGHSH, CDR2 LQKENI. V trimming: 3 bases; J trimming: 3 bases; junction bases outside the gene matches: 8. This CDR3 region has 16 residues. The DNA of the CDR3 is TGTGCCAGCTCACCGACCCAGGACAGGGGGAACTACGAGCAGTACTTC. Amino acid sequence: CASSPTQDRGNYEQYF.

The chain employs TRBV12-3 or TRBV12-4 and TRBJ2-3, with D possibly called TRBD1 or TRBD2 (6 bases each). The CDR3 loop spans 16 amino acids. Trimming took off 6 bases at V and 2 bases at J, with 18 bases between the two ends. CDR3 DNA sequence: TGTGCCAGCAGAGTCGAAGGGGGGCTCCACACAGATACGCAGTATTTT. It encodes CASRVEGGLHTDTQYF.